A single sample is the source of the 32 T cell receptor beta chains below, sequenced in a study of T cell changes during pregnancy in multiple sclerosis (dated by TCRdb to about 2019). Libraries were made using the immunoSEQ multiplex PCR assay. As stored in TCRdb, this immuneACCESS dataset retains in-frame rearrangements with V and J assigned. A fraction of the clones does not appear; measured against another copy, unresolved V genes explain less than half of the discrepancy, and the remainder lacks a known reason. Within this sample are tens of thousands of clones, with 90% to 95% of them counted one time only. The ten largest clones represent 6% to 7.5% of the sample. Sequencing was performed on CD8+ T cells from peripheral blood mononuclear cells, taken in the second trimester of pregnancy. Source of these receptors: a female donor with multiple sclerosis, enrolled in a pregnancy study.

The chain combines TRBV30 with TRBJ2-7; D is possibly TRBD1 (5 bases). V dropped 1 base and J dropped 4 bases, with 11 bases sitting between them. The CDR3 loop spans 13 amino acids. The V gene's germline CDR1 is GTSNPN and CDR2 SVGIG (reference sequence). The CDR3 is CAWSANQGYEQYF. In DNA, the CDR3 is TGTGCCTGGAGTGCTAATCAGGGATACGAGCAGTACTTC. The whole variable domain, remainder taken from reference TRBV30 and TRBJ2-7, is SQTIHQWPATLVQPVGSPLSLECTVEGTSNPNLYWYRQAAGRGLQLLFYSVGIGQISSEVPQNLSASRPQDRQFILSSKKLLLSDSGFYLCAWSANQGYEQYFGPGTRLTVT.

The CDR3 DNA follows: TGTGCCAGCAGCACTCAAACAGGCGGCGAGCCTAACTATGGCTACACCTTC. It yields the protein CASSTQTGGEPNYGYTF. V and J are TRBV9 and TRBJ1-2, with a tentative D call TRBD1 (5 bases). The V gene lost 4 bases and the J gene lost 0 bases, with 19 bases spanning the gap. This CDR3 comprises 17 residues. Germline V gives CDR1 SGDLS, CDR2 YYNGEE.

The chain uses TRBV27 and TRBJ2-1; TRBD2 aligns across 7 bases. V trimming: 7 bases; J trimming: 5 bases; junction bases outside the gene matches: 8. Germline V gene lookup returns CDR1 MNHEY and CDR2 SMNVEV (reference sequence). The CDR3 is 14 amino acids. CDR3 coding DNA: TGTGCCAGCAAGTCGTCTAGCGGCAACAATGAGCAGTTCTTC. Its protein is CASKSSSGNNEQFF.

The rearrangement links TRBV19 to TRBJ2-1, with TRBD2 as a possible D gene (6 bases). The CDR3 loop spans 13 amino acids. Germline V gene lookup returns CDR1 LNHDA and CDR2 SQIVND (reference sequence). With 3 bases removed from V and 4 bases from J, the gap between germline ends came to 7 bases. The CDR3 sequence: CASSIGGYNEQFF. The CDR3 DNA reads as TGTGCCAGTAGTATCGGGGGATACAATGAGCAGTTCTTC.

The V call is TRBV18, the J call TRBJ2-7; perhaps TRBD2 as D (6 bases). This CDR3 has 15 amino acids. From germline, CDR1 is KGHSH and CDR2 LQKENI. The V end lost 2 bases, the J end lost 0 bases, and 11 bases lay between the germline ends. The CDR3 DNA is TGTGCCAGCTCACCAGGGGAGGCCCTCTCCTACGAGCAGTACTTC. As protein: CASSPGEALSYEQYF.

The CDR3 coding sequence is TGTGCCAGCAGCGGGAGCTCCTACAATGAGCAGTTCTTC. It is translated as CASSGSSYNEQFF. The chain carries TRBV27 and TRBJ2-1, with D maybe TRBD2 (6 bases). The CDR3 contains 13 residues. The ends were cut back, 6 bases at V and 0 bases at J, with 6 bases in the middle. CDR1 and CDR2 (germline): MNHEY, SMNVEV (reference sequence).

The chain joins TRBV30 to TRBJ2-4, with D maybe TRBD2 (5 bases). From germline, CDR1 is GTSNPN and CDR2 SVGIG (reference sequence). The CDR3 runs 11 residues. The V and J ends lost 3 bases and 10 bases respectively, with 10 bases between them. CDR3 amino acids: CAWSGADIQYF. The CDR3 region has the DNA TGTGCCTGGAGCGGAGCGGATATTCAGTACTTC.

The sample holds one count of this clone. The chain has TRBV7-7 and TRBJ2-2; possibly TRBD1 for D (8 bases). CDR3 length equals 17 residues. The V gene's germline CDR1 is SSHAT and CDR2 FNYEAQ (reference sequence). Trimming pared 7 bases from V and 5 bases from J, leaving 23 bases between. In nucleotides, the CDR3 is TGTGCCAGCACCCCCCTGGGAGGGACAGGCGGGACCGGGGAGCTGTTTTTT. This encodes CASTPLGGTGGTGELFF.

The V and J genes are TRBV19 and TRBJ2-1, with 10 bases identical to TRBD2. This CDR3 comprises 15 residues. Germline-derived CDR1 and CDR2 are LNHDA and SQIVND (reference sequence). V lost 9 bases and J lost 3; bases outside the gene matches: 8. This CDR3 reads CASSQRGGIYNEQFF. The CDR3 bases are TGTGCCAGCTCCCAGCGGGGGGGCATCTACAATGAGCAGTTCTTC.

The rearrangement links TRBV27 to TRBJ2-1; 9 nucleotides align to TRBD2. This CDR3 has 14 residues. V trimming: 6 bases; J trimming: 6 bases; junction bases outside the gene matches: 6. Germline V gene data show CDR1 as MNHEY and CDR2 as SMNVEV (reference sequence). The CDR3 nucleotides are TGTGCCAGCAGCGGGACTAGCAGTACCAATGAGCAGTTCTTC. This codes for CASSGTSSTNEQFF.

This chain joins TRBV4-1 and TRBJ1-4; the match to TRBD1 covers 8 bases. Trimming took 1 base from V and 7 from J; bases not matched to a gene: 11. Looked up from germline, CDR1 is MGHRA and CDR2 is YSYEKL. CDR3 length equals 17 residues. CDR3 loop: CASSQVSTGDRGEKLFF. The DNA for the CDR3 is TGCGCCAGCAGCCAAGTTTCGACAGGGGATCGAGGTGAAAAACTGTTTTTT.

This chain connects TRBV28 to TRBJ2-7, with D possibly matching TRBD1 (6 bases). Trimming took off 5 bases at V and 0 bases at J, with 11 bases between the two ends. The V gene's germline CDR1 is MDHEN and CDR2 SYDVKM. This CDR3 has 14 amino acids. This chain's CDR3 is CASSSPDSSYEQYF. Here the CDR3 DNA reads TGTGCCAGCAGTAGTCCGGACAGCTCCTACGAGCAGTACTTC.

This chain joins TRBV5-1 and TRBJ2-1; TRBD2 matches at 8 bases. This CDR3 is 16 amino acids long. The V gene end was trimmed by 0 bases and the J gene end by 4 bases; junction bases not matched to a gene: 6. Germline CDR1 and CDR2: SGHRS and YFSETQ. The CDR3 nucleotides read TGCGCCAGCAGCTTGGGCTTCCCGGGGGGGTACAATGAGCAGTTCTTC. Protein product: CASSLGFPGGYNEQFF.

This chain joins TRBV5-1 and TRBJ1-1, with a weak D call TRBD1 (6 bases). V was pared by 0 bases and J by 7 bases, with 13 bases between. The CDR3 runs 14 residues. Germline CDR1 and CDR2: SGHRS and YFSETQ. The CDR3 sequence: CASSLGGGGREAFF. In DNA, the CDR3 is TGCGCCAGCAGCTTGGGGGGAGGGGGGCGTGAAGCTTTCTTT.

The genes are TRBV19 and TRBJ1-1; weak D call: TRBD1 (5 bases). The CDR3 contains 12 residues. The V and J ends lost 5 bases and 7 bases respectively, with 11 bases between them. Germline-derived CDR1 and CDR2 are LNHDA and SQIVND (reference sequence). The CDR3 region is CASSVGQGEAFF. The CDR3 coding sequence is TGTGCCAGTAGTGTCGGGCAGGGTGAAGCTTTCTTT. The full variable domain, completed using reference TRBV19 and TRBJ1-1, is DGGITQSPKYLFRKEGQNVTLSCEQNLNHDAMYWYRQDPGQGLRLIYYSQIVNDFQKGDIAEGYSVSREKKESFPLTVTSAQKNPTAFYLCASSVGQGEAFFGQGTRLTVV.

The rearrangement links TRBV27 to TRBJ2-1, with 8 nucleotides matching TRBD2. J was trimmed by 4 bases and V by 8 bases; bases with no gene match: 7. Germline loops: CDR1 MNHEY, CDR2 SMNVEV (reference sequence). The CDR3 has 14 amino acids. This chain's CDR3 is CASHPTGGYNEQFF. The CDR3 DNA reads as TGTGCCAGCCACCCCACGGGGGGGTACAATGAGCAGTTCTTC.

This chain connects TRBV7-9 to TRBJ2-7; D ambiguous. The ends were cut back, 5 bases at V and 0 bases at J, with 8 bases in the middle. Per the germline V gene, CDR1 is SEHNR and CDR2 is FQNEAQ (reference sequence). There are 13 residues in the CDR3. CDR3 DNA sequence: TGTGCCAGCAGCGCGAGAAGCTCCTACGAGCAGTACTTC. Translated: CASSARSSYEQYF. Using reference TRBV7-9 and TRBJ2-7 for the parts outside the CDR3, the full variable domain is DTGVSQNPRHKITKRGQNVTFRCDPISEHNRLYWYRQTLGQGPEFLTYFQNEAQLEKSRLLSDRFSAERPKGSFSTLEIQRTEQGDSAMYLCASSARSSYEQYFGPGTRLTVT.

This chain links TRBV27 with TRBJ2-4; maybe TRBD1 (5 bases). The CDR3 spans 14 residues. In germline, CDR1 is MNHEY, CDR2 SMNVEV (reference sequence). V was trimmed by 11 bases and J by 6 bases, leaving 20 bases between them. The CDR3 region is CARAFWGTGNIQYF. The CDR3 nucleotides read TGTGCCCGCGCCTTTTGGGGAACAGGAAACATTCAGTACTTC.

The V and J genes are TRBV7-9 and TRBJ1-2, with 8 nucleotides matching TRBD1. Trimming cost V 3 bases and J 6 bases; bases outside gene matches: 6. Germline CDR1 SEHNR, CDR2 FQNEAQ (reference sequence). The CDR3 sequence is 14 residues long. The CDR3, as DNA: TGTGCCAGCAGCTTCATACAGGGGGGGGATGGCTACACCTTC. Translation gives CASSFIQGGDGYTF.

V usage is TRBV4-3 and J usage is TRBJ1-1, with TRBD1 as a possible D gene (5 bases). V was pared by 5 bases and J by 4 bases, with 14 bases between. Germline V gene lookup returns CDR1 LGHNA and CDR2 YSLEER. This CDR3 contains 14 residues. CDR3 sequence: CASSIYRGATEAFF. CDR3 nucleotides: TGCGCCAGCAGCATCTACCGCGGGGCCACTGAAGCTTTCTTT.

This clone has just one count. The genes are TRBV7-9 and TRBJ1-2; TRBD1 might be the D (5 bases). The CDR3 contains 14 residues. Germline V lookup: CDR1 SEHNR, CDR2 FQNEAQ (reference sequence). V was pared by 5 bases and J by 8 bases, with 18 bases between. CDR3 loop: CASSAAAGGMGYTF. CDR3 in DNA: TGTGCCAGCAGCGCCGCGGCGGGGGGGATGGGCTACACCTTC.

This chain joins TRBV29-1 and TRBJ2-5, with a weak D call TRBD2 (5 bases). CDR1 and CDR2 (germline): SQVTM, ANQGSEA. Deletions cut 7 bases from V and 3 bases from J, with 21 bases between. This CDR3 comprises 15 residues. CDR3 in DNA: TGCAGCGCTGGTGTTCGGGGTCTTTTGGAAGAGACCCAGTACTTC. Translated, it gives CSAGVRGLLEETQYF.

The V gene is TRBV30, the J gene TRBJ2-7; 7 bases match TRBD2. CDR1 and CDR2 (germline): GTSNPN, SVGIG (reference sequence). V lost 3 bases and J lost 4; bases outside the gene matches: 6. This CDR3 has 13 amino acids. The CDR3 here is CAWSSGEGYEQYF. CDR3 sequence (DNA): TGTGCCTGGAGCAGTGGGGAGGGATACGAGCAGTACTTC.

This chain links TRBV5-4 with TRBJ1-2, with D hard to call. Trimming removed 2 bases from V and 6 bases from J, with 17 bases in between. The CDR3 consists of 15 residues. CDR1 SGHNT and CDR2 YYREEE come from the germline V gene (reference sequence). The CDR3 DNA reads TGTGCCAGCAGCTTCAGCTTCTCCGAGGAGGATGGCTACACCTTC. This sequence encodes CASSFSFSEEDGYTF.

CDR3 DNA sequence: TGCGCCAGCACCGTGGACAGCCCTTTGGGCACCATATATTTT. Its translation: CASTVDSPLGTIYF. The J gene is TRBJ1-3, the V gene TRBV5-1; a weak D match, TRBD1 (6 bases). This CDR3 contains 14 residues. V was shortened by 6 bases and J by 9 bases, with 19 bases between the two germline ends. The germline CDR1 and CDR2 sequences are SGHRS and YFSETQ. The full variable domain, rest sourced from reference TRBV5-1 and TRBJ1-3, is KAGVTQTPRYLIKTRGQQVTLSCSPISGHRSVSWYQQTPGQGLQFLFEYFSETQRNKGNFPGRFSGRQFSNSRSEMNVSTLELGDSALYLCASTVDSPLGTIYFGEGSWLTVV.

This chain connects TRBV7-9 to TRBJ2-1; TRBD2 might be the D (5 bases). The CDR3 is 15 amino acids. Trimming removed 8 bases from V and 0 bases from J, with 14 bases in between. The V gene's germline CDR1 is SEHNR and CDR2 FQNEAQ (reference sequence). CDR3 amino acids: CASVRSGTSYNEQFF. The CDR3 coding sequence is TGTGCCAGCGTTAGAAGCGGAACCTCCTACAATGAGCAGTTCTTC.

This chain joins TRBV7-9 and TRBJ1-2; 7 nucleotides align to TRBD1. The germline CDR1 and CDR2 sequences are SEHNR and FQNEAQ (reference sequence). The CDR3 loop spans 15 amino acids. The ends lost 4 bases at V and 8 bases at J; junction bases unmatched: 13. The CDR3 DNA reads TGTGCCAGCAGCTCTCCGACAGGGAGTTCATACGGCTACACCTTC. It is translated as CASSSPTGSSYGYTF. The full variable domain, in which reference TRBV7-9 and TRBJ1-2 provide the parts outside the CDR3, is DTGVSQNPRHKITKRGQNVTFRCDPISEHNRLYWYRQTLGQGPEFLTYFQNEAQLEKSRLLSDRFSAERPKGSFSTLEIQRTEQGDSAMYLCASSSPTGSSYGYTFGSGTRLTVV.

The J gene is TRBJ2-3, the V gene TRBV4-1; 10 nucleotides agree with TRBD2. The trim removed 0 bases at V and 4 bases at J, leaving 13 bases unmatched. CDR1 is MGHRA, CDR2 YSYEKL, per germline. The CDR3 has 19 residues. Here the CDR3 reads CASSQDGEPSGGGSDTQYF. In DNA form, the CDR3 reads TGCGCCAGCAGCCAAGATGGGGAGCCTAGCGGGGGAGGCTCAGATACGCAGTATTTT.

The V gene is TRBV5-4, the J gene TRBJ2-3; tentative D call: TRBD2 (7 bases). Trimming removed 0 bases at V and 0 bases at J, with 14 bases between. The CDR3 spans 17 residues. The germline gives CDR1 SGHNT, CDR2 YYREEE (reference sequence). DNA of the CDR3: TGTGCCAGCAGCTTGGGCCCCGGGGGGCCTAGCACAGATACGCAGTATTTT. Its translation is CASSLGPGGPSTDTQYF.

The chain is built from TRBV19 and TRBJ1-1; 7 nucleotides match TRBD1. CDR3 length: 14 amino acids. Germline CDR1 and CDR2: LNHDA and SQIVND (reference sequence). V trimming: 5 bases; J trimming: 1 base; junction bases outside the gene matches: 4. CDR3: CASSWGQTNTEAFF. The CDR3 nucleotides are TGTGCCAGTAGTTGGGGACAGACGAACACTGAAGCTTTCTTT. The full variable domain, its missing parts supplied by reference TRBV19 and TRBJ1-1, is DGGITQSPKYLFRKEGQNVTLSCEQNLNHDAMYWYRQDPGQGLRLIYYSQIVNDFQKGDIAEGYSVSREKKESFPLTVTSAQKNPTAFYLCASSWGQTNTEAFFGQGTRLTVV.

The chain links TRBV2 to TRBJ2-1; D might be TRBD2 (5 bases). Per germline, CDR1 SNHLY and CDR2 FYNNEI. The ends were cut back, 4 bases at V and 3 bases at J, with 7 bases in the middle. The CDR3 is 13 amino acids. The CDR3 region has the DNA TGTGCCAGCAGTGTACGGGACTACAATGAGCAGTTCTTC. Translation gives CASSVRDYNEQFF.

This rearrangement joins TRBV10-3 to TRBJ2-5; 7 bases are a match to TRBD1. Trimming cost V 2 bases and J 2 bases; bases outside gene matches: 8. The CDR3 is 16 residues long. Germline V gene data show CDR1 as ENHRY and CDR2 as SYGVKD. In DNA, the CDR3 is TGTGCCATCAGTGAGAGTTATAGGACAGGACAAGAGACCCAGTACTTC. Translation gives CAISESYRTGQETQYF.